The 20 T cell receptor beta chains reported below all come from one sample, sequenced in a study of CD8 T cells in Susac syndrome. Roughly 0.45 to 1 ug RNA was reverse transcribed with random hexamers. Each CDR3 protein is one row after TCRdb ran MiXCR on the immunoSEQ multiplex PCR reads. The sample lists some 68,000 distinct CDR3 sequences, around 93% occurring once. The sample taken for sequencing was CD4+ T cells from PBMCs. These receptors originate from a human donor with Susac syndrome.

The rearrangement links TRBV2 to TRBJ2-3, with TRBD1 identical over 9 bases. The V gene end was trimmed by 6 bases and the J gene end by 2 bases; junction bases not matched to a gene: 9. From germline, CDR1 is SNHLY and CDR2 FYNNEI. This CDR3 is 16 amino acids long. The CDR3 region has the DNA TGTGCCAGCAGGGACGGACAGGGGATTAACACAGATACGCAGTATTTT. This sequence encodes CASRDGQGINTDTQYF. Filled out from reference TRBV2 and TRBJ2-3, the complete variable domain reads EPEVTQTPSHQVTQMGQEVILRCVPISNHLYFYWYRQILGQKVEFLVSFYNNEISEKSEIFDDQFSVERPDGSNFTLKIRSTKLEDSAMYFCASRDGQGINTDTQYFGPGTRLTVL.

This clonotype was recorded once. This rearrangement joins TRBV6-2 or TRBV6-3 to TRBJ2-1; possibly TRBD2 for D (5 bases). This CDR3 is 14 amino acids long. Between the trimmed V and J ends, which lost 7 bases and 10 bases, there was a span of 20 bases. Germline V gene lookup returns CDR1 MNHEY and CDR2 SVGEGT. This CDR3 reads CASTPEGLSGEQFF. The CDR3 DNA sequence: TGTGCCAGCACCCCAGAAGGCCTCTCGGGGGAGCAGTTCTTC.

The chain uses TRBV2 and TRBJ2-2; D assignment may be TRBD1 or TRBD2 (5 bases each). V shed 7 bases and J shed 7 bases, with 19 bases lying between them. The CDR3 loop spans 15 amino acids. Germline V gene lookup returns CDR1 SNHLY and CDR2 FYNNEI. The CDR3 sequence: CASTNPNGGIGELFF. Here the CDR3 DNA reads TGTGCCAGCACCAACCCCAATGGGGGTATCGGGGAGCTGTTTTTT.

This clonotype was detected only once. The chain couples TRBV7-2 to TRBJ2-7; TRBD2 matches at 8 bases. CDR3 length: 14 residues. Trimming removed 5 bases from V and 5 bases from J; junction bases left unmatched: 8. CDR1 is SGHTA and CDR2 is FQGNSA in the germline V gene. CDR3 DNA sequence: TGTGCCAGCAGCACCCAAGCGGGGGTAGACGAGCAGTACTTC. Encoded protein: CASSTQAGVDEQYF.

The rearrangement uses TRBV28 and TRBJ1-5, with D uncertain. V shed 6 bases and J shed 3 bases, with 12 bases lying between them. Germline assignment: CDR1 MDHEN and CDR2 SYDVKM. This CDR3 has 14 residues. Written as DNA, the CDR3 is TGTGCCAGCAGCCGACGAAAGATCAATCAGCCCCAGCATTTT. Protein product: CASSRRKINQPQHF.

The CDR3 region has the DNA TGCAGCGTTGGGGGATTTAATGAAAAACTGTTTTTT. Amino acid sequence: CSVGGFNEKLFF. This chain connects TRBV29-1 to TRBJ1-4; D unresolved. The CDR3 extends over 12 amino acids. Germline V gene lookup returns CDR1 SQVTM and CDR2 ANQGSEA. The V and J ends lost 4 bases and 4 bases respectively, with 7 bases between them.

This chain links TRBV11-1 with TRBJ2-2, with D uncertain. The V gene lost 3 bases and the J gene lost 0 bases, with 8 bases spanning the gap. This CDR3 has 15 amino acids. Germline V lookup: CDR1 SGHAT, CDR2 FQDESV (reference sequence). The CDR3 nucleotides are TGTGCCAGCAGCTTGAGGCAGGCGAACACCGGGGAGCTGTTTTTT. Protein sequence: CASSLRQANTGELFF. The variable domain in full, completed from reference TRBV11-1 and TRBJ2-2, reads EAEVAQSPRYKITEKSQAVAFWCDPISGHATLYWYRQILGQGPELLVQFQDESVVDDSQLPKDRFSAERLKGVDSTLKIQPAELGDSAMYLCASSLRQANTGELFFGEGSRLTVL.

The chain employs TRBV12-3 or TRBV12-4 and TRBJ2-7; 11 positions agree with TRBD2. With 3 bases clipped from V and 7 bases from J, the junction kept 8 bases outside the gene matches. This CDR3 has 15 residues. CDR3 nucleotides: TGTGCCAGCAGTTTTGTCACTAGCGGGGGAAAAGAGCAGTACTTC. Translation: CASSFVTSGGKEQYF.

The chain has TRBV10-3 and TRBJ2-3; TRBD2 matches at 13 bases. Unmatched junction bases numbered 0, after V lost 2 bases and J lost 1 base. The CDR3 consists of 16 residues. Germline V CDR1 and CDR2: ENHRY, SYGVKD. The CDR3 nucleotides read TGTGCCATCAGTGAGGGGACTAGCGGGGGCACAGATACGCAGTATTTT. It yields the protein CAISEGTSGGTDTQYF.

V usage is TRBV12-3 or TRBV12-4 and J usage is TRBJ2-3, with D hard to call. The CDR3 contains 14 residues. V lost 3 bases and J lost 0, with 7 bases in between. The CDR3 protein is CASSFGQSTDTQYF. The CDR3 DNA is TGTGCCAGCAGTTTCGGGCAGAGCACAGATACGCAGTATTTT.

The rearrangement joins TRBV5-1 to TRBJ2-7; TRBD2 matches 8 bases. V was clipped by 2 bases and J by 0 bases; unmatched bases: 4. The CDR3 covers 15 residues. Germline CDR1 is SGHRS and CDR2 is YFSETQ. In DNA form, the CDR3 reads TGCGCCAGCAGCTTCCTAGCGGGCCGCTCCTACGAGCAGTACTTC. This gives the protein CASSFLAGRSYEQYF. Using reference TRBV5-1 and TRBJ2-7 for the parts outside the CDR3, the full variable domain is KAGVTQTPRYLIKTRGQQVTLSCSPISGHRSVSWYQQTPGQGLQFLFEYFSETQRNKGNFPGRFSGRQFSNSRSEMNVSTLELGDSALYLCASSFLAGRSYEQYFGPGTRLTVT.

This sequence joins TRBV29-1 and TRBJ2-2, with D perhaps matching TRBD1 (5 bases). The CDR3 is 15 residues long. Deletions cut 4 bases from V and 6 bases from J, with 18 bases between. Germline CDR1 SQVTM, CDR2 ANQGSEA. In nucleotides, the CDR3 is TGCAGCGTTGTCTTAGGGGCCTTCAGGGCCGGGGAGCTGTTTTTT. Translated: CSVVLGAFRAGELFF.

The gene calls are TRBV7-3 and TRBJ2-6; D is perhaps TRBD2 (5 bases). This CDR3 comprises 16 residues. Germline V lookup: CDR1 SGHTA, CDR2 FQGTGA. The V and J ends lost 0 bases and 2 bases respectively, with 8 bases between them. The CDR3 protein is CASSLTDGAGANVLTF. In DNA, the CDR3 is TGTGCCAGCAGCTTAACGGACGGGGCTGGGGCCAACGTCCTGACTTTC.

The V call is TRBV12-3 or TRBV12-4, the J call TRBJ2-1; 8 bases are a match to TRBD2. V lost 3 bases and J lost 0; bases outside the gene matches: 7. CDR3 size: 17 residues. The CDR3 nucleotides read TGTGCCAGCAGTTTTTCCCAGCGGGGGCGCTCCTACAATGAGCAGTTCTTC. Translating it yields CASSFSQRGRSYNEQFF.

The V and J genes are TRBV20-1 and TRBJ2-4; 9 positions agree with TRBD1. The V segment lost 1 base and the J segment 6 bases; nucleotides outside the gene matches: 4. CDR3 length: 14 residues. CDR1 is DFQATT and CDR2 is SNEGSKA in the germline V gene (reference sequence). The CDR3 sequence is CSARVGTGINIQYF. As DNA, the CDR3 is TGCAGTGCTAGAGTAGGGACAGGGATAAACATTCAGTACTTC.

The CDR3 nucleotides read TGTGCCAGCAGCTCCCGACACGGACAGGGTATGAACACCGGGGAGCTGTTTTTT. It encodes CASSSRHGQGMNTGELFF. The chain has TRBV7-2 and TRBJ2-2; TRBD1 matches at 8 bases. Germline loops: CDR1 SGHTA, CDR2 FQGNSA. This CDR3 is built from 18 residues. Trimming took 4 bases from V and 1 from J; bases not matched to a gene: 11.

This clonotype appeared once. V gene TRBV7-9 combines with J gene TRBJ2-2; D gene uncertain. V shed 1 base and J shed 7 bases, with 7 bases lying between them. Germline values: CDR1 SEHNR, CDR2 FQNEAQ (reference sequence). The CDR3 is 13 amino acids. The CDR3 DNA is TGTGCCAGCAGCTTAGAGCCTCACGGGGAGCTGTTTTTT. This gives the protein CASSLEPHGELFF.

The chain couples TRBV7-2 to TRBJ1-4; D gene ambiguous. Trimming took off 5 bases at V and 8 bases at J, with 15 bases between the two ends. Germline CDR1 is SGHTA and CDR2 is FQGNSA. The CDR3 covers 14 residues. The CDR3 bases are TGTGCCAGCAGCCCCGTTAGCGCCCGCGAAAAACTGTTTTTT. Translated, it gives CASSPVSAREKLFF.

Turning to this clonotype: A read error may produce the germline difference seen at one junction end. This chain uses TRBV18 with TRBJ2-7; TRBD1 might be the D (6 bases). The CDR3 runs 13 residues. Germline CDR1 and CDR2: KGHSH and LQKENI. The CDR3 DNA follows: TGTACCAGCTCACCAGGGGAGCCCTACGAGCAGTACTTC. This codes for CTSSPGEPYEQYF.

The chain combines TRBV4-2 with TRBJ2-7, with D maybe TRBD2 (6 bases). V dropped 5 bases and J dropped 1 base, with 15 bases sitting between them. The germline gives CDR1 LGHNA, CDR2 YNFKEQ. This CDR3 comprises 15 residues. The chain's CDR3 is CASSSGEEVSYEQYF. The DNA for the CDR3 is TGTGCCAGCAGCTCGGGAGAGGAGGTTTCCTACGAGCAGTACTTC.